Sequencing of this TCR beta chain was carried out in a study of blood T cells in healthy people across ages (dated by TCRdb to the mid-2010s). Regarding the study in general: Template switching captured roughly one uniquely barcoded TCR beta cDNA molecule per two T cells in model experiments. Age-related changes in TCR beta repertoire diversity were measured in the study by deep sequencing normalized with unique cDNA molecular identifiers. Four age groups were formed from the donors: young (average approximately 15 years), middle-aged (around 39), aged (approximately 60) and long-lived (around 82). To avoid experimental bias, donors of different ages were spread randomly across the sequencing lanes. The study analyzed two additional independent replicas of 1 million unique cDNA reads from the same blood draw for two donors, one aged 18 to 30 and one aged 80 or older.

This clonotype was detected only a few times. Its recognized antigen is unknown. No base-level quality is on record; no much larger clone is a single base apart. The library was generated by 5' RACE. The sequencing machine was an Illumina HiSeq 2500. A second PCR of roughly 7 to 11 cycles was performed with a sample-barcoded 5' primer and a J-beta primer mix. Each TCR beta cDNA molecule received a unique molecular identifier from a template-switch 5' adaptor carrying 12 random nucleotides. Each sample yielded at least 3 million CDR3-containing paired-end reads. All of the RNA was converted into first-strand cDNA using the Mint cDNA synthesis kit, with a TRBC-specific oligonucleotide serving as the primer. After uracil-DNA glycosylase treatment, a first 18-cycle PCR used universal primers M1SS and BC2_uni_R on all cDNA. In the source study's methods: For normalization, 1 million high-quality reads, each with a distinct molecular identifier, were randomly selected from each sample. Reads with shared molecular identifiers were discarded instead of being binned into consensus sequences. MiTCR, set to a Q25 quality threshold and the strictest error-elimination algorithm, was used for CDR3 identification, clonotype clustering and error correction. A nonparametric unseen species model with Euler transformation was used to estimate lower-bound total TCR beta diversity. TCRdb reanalyzed the raw reads on its own, using fastp at Q25 for trimming and MiXCR for clone calling, and kept in-frame beta chains. A single entry per CDR3 protein holds the most common genes and DNA from its merged rows. The V and J calls follow TCRdb's processing rather than the paper's. This sample gives 780,000 or so distinct CDR3 sequences in total; roughly 50% of them show up just once. 40% to 50% of the sample is in the top ten clones.

Overall study results and their limits: Observed TCR beta diversity per million T cells fell roughly linearly with age, and a significant reduction was already apparent by age around 40. Compared with the aged group, the long-lived group had more naive CD4+ T cells, fewer expanded clones and increased TCR diversity, a pattern suggesting age selection. Total diversity estimates from one million sequenced T cells were considered lower bounds and underestimates. There was a strong correlation between observed TCR beta diversity and the percentage of naive T cells measured by flow cytometry. Because profiling used bulk unsorted PBMCs, naive and antigen-experienced compartments could not be compared conclusively. Because the CMV infection status of the donors was unknown, age-related changes in expanded clonotypes may potentially have been confounded.

Its CDR3 holds 16 amino acids, cysteine through phenylalanine. Only the CDR3 part of the read is kept: 48 bases, read in frame from the first base. V is pared back by 4 bases and J by 0 bases, with 16 bases lying between the germline termini. From a lookup of the germline V gene, CDR1 and CDR2 are SGHTA and FQGNSA. Systemically healthy Caucasian individuals from Russia, 35 to 50 in total and aged about 6 to 90 years, were included as donors. Each donor gave about 9.8 milliliters of peripheral blood, drawn into EDTA-treated Vacutainer tubes. Ficoll-Paque density-gradient centrifugation was used to isolate PBMCs, with at least 6.5 million per sample. Trizol reagent was used to extract total RNA from the PBMCs, yielding at least 6 micrograms per sample. For every donor, flow cytometry on a PBMC aliquot measured the percentage of naive CD45RAhigh/CD27high T cells.

The chain joins TRBV7-2 to TRBJ2-7; D gene: possibly TRBD2, on 5 matching bases. The TCR sequence derives from a man older than 75 in good health. The sequenced sample consisted of blood. The nucleotides are TGTGCCAGCAGCTGGACTGGTGGGCTTAGCTCCTACGAGCAGTACTTC. Its product reads: CASSWTGGLSSYEQYF. The full variable domain, completed from the reference TRBV7-2 and TRBJ2-7 proteins outside the CDR3, reads GAGVSQSPSNKVTEKGKDVELRCDPISGHTALYWYRQSLGQGLEFLIYFQGNSAPDKSGLPSDRFSAERTGGSVSTLTIQRTQQEDSAVYLCASSWTGGLSSYEQYFGPGTRLTVT.